The clone carrying this T cell receptor beta chain was observed a few times. No antigen is known for it. The data stem from a study of cytomegalovirus exposure and HLA in healthy donors. The CDR3 runs 11 residues. With 7 bases removed from V and 5 bases from J, the gap between germline ends came to 9 bases. CDR1 is MDHEN and CDR2 is SYDVKM in the germline V gene. Study-level results: When presence/absence was analysed, sequencing depth was taken to be roughly uniform across donors.

The PCR ran on 60 Vbeta and 13 Jbeta primers. Method: immunoSEQ multiplex PCR; TCRdb's copy keeps in-frame clones and lacks some. The sample carries around 170,000 clones, approximately 80% recorded once. V gene TRBV28 combines with J gene TRBJ2-7, with D hard to call. Material: PBMCs. This clonotype originated in a woman in her forties or fifties in good health and CMV-seronegative. CDR3 protein: CASKERDEQYF. CDR3 nucleotides: TGTGCCAGCAAGGAGAGAGACGAGCAGTACTTC. Variable domain in full (rest from reference TRBV28 and TRBJ2-7): DVKVTQSSRYLVKRTGEKVFLECVQDMDHENMFWYRQDPGLGLRLIYFSYDVKMKEKGDIPEGYSVSREKKERFSLILESASTNQTSMYLCASKERDEQYFGPGTRLTVT.